In this sample, the clone carrying this T cell receptor beta chain turned up once. Its antigen is not identified. In the CD4+ fraction, cells were divided into CD45RA+ naive and CD45RA-negative memory subsets. This record belongs to a study of shared clonotypes between healthy human individuals. As for the study in general: Per donor, CD8 memory used one plate, CD8 naive used two, CD4 memory used three and CD4 naive used three. Study-wide results and limits: Blood alone was sampled, and tissue repertoires likely differ. Estimated richness values were generally larger in naive subsets than in memory subsets.

The germline gives CDR1 MNHEY, CDR2 SMNVEV (reference sequence). This CDR3 region has 14 residues. Data came from immunoSEQ multiplex PCR; TCRdb stores just in-frame clones and leaves some out. The sample consists of hundreds of thousands of clones, approximately 97% of them appearing once. The sequence was obtained from a woman between 25 and 40 years old in good health. The sequenced sample was naive CD4+ T cells sorted from blood. Noted subset: CD45RA+ positively selected. The gene calls are TRBV27 and TRBJ2-5, with D tentatively TRBD1 (6 bases). Matching the DNA end better, TRBJ2-7 makes the J call doubtful. The CDR3 region is CASSFSGTIYEQYF. For the CDR3, the DNA is TGTGCCAGCAGTTTCTCCGGGACAATCTACGAGCAGTACTTC.